Each of the 18 T cell receptor beta chains below was sequenced from the same sample in a study of blood T cell repertoires in COVID-19. The data were produced by immunoSEQ multiplex PCR, yet TCRdb's version contains in-frame clones alone and is incomplete. The profile shows a few hundred thousand clones, around 85% of them singletons. Specimen: PBMCs or T cells enriched from blood (not recorded which). The receptors derive from a man younger than 40 who had recovered from COVID-19.

This chain uses TRBV7-6 with TRBJ1-3; D is undetermined. Germline CDR1 and CDR2: SGHVS and FNYEAQ. The V and J ends lost 0 bases and 0 bases respectively, with 9 bases between them. The CDR3 is 16 amino acids. CDR3 residues: CASSLALPGSGNTIYF. The CDR3 nucleotides are TGTGCCAGCAGCTTAGCCTTACCCGGCTCTGGAAACACCATATATTTT.

This clone has just a few counts. The chain carries TRBV14 and TRBJ2-1; D not certain. The CDR3 is 14 amino acids. Germline CDR1 SGHDN, CDR2 FVKESK. Deletions cut 0 bases from V and 8 bases from J, with 11 bases between. CDR3: CASSQDLVSYEQFF. CDR3 nucleotides: TGTGCCAGCAGCCAAGATCTAGTGAGCTATGAGCAGTTCTTC.

The rearrangement links TRBV2 to TRBJ1-5, with 9 nucleotides matching TRBD1. The V segment lost 8 bases and the J segment 5 bases; nucleotides outside the gene matches: 7. From germline, CDR1 is SNHLY and CDR2 FYNNEI. The CDR3 has 14 amino acids. The CDR3 sequence: CASGETGGDQPQHF. CDR3 in DNA: TGTGCCAGCGGGGAGACAGGGGGGGATCAGCCCCAGCATTTT.

The rearrangement joins TRBV4-2 to TRBJ2-7; a possible D gene is TRBD2 (6 bases). The CDR3 has 15 amino acids. With 1 base removed from V and 2 bases from J, the gap between germline ends came to 12 bases. Germline loops: CDR1 LGHNA, CDR2 YNFKEQ. This CDR3 reads CASSQGQAGTYEQYF. DNA for the CDR3: TGTGCCAGCAGCCAAGGACAAGCGGGTACCTACGAGCAGTACTTC.

The V and J genes are TRBV9 and TRBJ1-4; D may be TRBD1 (6 bases). Germline-derived CDR1 and CDR2 are SGDLS and YYNGEE. This CDR3 comprises 14 residues. The ends were cut back, 4 bases at V and 5 bases at J, with 12 bases in the middle. The CDR3 sequence is CASSPDSPNEKLFF. In nucleotides, the CDR3 is TGTGCCAGCAGCCCGGACAGTCCCAATGAAAAACTGTTTTTT.

V is TRBV19 and J is TRBJ1-6; 7 bases agree with TRBD1. V was clipped by 2 bases and J by 10 bases; unmatched bases: 11. The CDR3 covers 16 residues. Germline CDR1 reads LNHDA; CDR2 reads SQIVND (reference sequence). The CDR3 region is CASSISRQGPQSPLHF. The CDR3 DNA sequence: TGTGCCAGTAGTATATCACGACAGGGCCCACAGTCACCCCTCCACTTT.

The chain joins TRBV18 to TRBJ1-1, with 9 nucleotides matching TRBD1. The V gene end was trimmed by 3 bases and the J gene end by 5 bases; junction bases not matched to a gene: 4. The CDR3 extends over 14 amino acids. Germline-derived CDR1 and CDR2 are KGHSH and LQKENI. The CDR3 spells CASSPGQGETEAFF. The DNA for the CDR3 is TGTGCCAGCTCACCGGGACAGGGAGAGACTGAAGCTTTCTTT.

This clone is a singleton in its sample. The rearrangement links TRBV29-1 to TRBJ1-2; D ambiguous. There are 12 residues in the CDR3. Per the germline V gene, CDR1 is SQVTM and CDR2 is ANQGSEA. Trimming left V 0 bases short and J 8 bases short, with 10 bases between. CDR3 in amino acids: CSVEDPGEGYTF. CDR3 sequence (DNA): TGCAGCGTTGAAGATCCCGGGGAAGGCTACACCTTC.

The gene calls are TRBV27 and TRBJ1-2; a possible D gene is TRBD1 (6 bases). Deletions cut 5 bases from V and 0 bases from J, with 10 bases between. The CDR3 totals 14 residues. Germline V CDR1 and CDR2: MNHEY, SMNVEV (reference sequence). CDR3 sequence: CASSKGDTNYGYTF. The CDR3 bases are TGTGCCAGCAGTAAAGGGGACACTAACTATGGCTACACCTTC.

V gene TRBV11-3 combines with J gene TRBJ1-1; 12 bases are shared with TRBD1. The CDR3 loop spans 16 amino acids. The V and J ends lost 5 bases and 1 base, in that order; junction bases with no gene match: 5. CDR1 SGHNT and CDR2 YENEEA come from the germline V gene. The CDR3 nucleotides are TGTGCCAGCAGCGCAGGGACAGGGGGCCCGAACACTGAAGCTTTCTTT. Residues: CASSAGTGGPNTEAFF.

This sequence joins TRBV29-1 and TRBJ1-1; the match to TRBD1 covers 8 bases. The CDR3 consists of 14 residues. Germline V gene lookup returns CDR1 SQVTM and CDR2 ANQGSEA. The ends lost 6 bases at V and 1 base at J; junction bases unmatched: 7. CDR3 DNA sequence: TGCAGCGTCCGGACAGGGAGCGCGAACACTGAAGCTTTCTTT. Amino acid sequence: CSVRTGSANTEAFF.

This clone came up a few times. The CDR3 nucleotides are TGTGCCAGCAGCCATGCTACAGGGGCCTCCTCCTACGAGCAGTACTTC. This encodes CASSHATGASSYEQYF. The chain has TRBV3-1 (or the pseudogene TRBV3-2) and TRBJ2-7; 7 bases are shared with TRBD1. This CDR3 contains 16 residues. After removal of 3 bases from V and 0 bases from J, the junction contained 8 bases not matched to a gene. Germline V gene lookup returns CDR1 LGHDT and CDR2 YNNKEL (reference sequence).

The J gene is TRBJ2-7, the V gene TRBV9, with D possibly matching TRBD1 (5 bases). This CDR3 has 15 residues. Trimming took off 3 bases at V and 6 bases at J, with 19 bases between the two ends. CDR1 SGDLS and CDR2 YYNGEE come from the germline V gene. The CDR3: CASSEGVQTPFEQYF. The CDR3 bases are TGTGCCAGCAGCGAAGGGGTTCAGACTCCCTTCGAGCAGTACTTC.

This chain connects TRBV5-6 to TRBJ1-1, with TRBD1 matching over 9 bases. From germline, CDR1 is SGHDT and CDR2 YYEEEE. This CDR3 spans 17 amino acids. Losses at the gene ends were 2 bases for V and 4 bases for J; bases not matched to a gene: 12. The DNA for the CDR3 is TGTGCCAGCAGCTTACATCGCGGGACAGGGTTGCCCACTGAAGCTTTCTTT. It is translated as CASSLHRGTGLPTEAFF.

The chain has TRBV2 and TRBJ1-1; maybe TRBD1 (6 bases). Trimming left V 2 bases short and J 0 bases short, with 7 bases between. CDR3 size: 14 residues. Germline CDR1 SNHLY, CDR2 FYNNEI. The CDR3 here is CASSEWTVNTEAFF. The CDR3 nucleotides are TGTGCCAGCAGTGAATGGACAGTGAACACTGAAGCTTTCTTT.

The CDR3 DNA follows: TGTGCCAGCAGTGCTGGGACAGGGGTAACTAATGAAAAACTGTTTTTT. Encoded protein: CASSAGTGVTNEKLFF. The J gene is TRBJ1-4, the V gene TRBV28, with 10 positions matching TRBD1. Looked up from germline, CDR1 is MDHEN and CDR2 is SYDVKM. CDR3 length: 16 residues. V trimming: 5 bases; J trimming: 1 base; junction bases outside the gene matches: 4.

CDR3: CASSRNNYGYTF. CDR3 sequence (DNA): TGTGCCAGCAGCCGTAATAACTATGGCTACACCTTC. The chain links TRBV9 to TRBJ1-2; D unclear. Germline V gene data show CDR1 as SGDLS and CDR2 as YYNGEE. Trimming shortened V by 4 bases and J by 1 base, and 5 bases separated the two germline ends. The CDR3 extends over 12 amino acids. Complete variable domain (other parts from reference TRBV9 and TRBJ1-2): DSGVTQTPKHLITATGQRVTLRCSPRSGDLSVYWYQQSLDQGLQFLIQYYNGEERAKGNILERFSAQQFPDLHSELNLSSLELGDSALYFCASSRNNYGYTFGSGTRLTVV.

This clone was observed a few times. The V call is TRBV2, the J call TRBJ1-1, with D unresolved. The V end lost 2 bases, the J end lost 3 bases, and 7 bases lay between the germline ends. This CDR3 comprises 13 residues. CDR1 and CDR2 (germline): SNHLY, FYNNEI. CDR3 nucleotide sequence: TGTGCCAGCAGTGAAAACTCGGACACTGAAGCTTTCTTT. Translation gives CASSENSDTEAFF.